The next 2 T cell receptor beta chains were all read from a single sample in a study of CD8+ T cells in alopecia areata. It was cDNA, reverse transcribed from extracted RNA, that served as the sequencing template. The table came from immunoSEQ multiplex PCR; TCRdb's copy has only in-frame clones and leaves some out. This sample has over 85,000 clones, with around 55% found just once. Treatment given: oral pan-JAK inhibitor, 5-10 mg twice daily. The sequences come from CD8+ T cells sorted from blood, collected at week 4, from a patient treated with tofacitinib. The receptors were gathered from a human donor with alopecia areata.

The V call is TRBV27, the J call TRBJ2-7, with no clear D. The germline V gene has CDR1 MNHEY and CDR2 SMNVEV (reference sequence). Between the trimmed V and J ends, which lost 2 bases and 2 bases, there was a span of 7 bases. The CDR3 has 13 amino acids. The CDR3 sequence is CASSLGQPYEQYF. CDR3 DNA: TGTGCCAGCAGTTTAGGGCAGCCCTACGAGCAGTACTTC.

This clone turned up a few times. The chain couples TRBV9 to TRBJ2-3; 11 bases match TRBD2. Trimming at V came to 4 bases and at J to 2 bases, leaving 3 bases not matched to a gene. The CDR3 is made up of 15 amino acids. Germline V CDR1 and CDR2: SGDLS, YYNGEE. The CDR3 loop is CASSPGLAATDTQYF. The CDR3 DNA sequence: TGTGCCAGCAGCCCGGGACTAGCGGCCACAGATACGCAGTATTTT.